A single sample gave rise to the 16 T cell receptor beta chains below, sequenced in a study of cytotoxic CD8 clonotypes in ibrutinib-treated CLL. Assay: immunoSEQ multiplex PCR; the TCRdb copy retains only in-frame clones and omits some. The sample comprises approximately 330,000 clones, approximately 80% of which are singletons, and over 6.5% rests with the top ten. The starting material was PBMCs, obtained before ibrutinib treatment. The receptor source for this set is a human donor with chronic lymphocytic leukemia.

The gene calls are TRBV29-1 and TRBJ2-5; D is undetermined. Germline CDR1 is SQVTM and CDR2 is ANQGSEA. V was clipped by 3 bases and J by 0 bases, with 14 bases between them. This CDR3 has 15 amino acids. CDR3 nucleotide sequence: TGCAGCGTTGACGCCACCCGGGCGGACCAAGAGACCCAGTACTTC. This gives the protein CSVDATRADQETQYF.

The gene calls are TRBV18 and TRBJ2-7; 8 nucleotides align to TRBD2. Losses at the gene ends were 3 bases for V and 3 bases for J; bases not matched to a gene: 1. The CDR3 runs to 13 residues. Germline V lookup: CDR1 KGHSH, CDR2 LQKENI. The CDR3 sequence: CASSPGGGYEQYF. DNA for the CDR3: TGTGCCAGCTCACCCGGGGGGGGCTACGAGCAGTACTTC.

The chain uses TRBV6-5 and TRBJ2-7, with D uncertain. This CDR3 region has 15 residues. The ends were cut back, 2 bases at V and 3 bases at J, with 14 bases in the middle. The germline CDR1 and CDR2 sequences are MNHEY and SVGAGI. The CDR3 sequence is CASSYQPQTIYEQYF. CDR3 bases: TGTGCCAGCAGTTACCAGCCTCAGACCATCTACGAGCAGTACTTC.

V gene TRBV30 combines with J gene TRBJ1-2, with a tentative D call TRBD1 (6 bases). V was shortened by 5 bases and J by 4 bases, with 17 bases between the two germline ends. The CDR3 has 14 residues. From germline, CDR1 is GTSNPN and CDR2 SVGIG (reference sequence). CDR3 DNA sequence: TGTGCCTGGGGTCGGGACACAGACTCCTATGGCTACACCTTC. It specifies CAWGRDTDSYGYTF. Together with reference TRBV30 and TRBJ1-2, the CDR3 gives the full variable domain: SQTIHQWPATLVQPVGSPLSLECTVEGTSNPNLYWYRQAAGRGLQLLFYSVGIGQISSEVPQNLSASRPQDRQFILSSKKLLLSDSGFYLCAWGRDTDSYGYTFGSGTRLTVV.

V usage is TRBV25-1 and J usage is TRBJ2-3, with unresolved D. This CDR3 has 13 amino acids. Between the trimmed V and J ends, which lost 4 bases and 2 bases, there was a span of 7 bases. CDR1 is MGHDK and CDR2 is SYGVNS in the germline V gene. DNA of the CDR3: TGTGCCAGCAGTGCTCCCCCCACAGATACGCAGTATTTT. This encodes CASSAPPTDTQYF. The complete variable domain, with remaining parts taken from reference TRBV25-1 and TRBJ2-3, reads EADIYQTPRYLVIGTGKKITLECSQTMGHDKMYWYQQDPGMELHLIHYSYGVNSTEKGDLSSESTVSRIRTEHFPLTLESARPSHTSQYLCASSAPPTDTQYFGPGTRLTVL.

The chain combines TRBV18 with TRBJ2-5; weak D call: TRBD1 (6 bases). Deletions cut 3 bases from V and 1 base from J, with 15 bases between. Per the germline V gene, CDR1 is KGHSH and CDR2 is LQKENI. The CDR3 has 16 amino acids. DNA for the CDR3: TGTGCCAGCTCACCCCCGGACAGAGTGATCCAAGAGACCCAGTACTTC. This codes for CASSPPDRVIQETQYF. Combining the CDR3 with reference TRBV18 and TRBJ2-5 gives the whole variable domain NAGVMQNPRHLVRRRGQEARLRCSPMKGHSHVYWYRQLPEEGLKFMVYLQKENIIDESGMPKERFSAEFPKEGPSILRIQQVVRGDSAAYFCASSPPDRVIQETQYFGPGTRLLVL.

This clone has a single count. Other nucleotide sequences from this sample produce the same CDR3. The J gene is TRBJ2-7, the V gene TRBV9; 8 bases agree with TRBD2. The V gene end was trimmed by 2 bases and the J gene end by 3 bases; junction bases not matched to a gene: 1. The CDR3 contains 13 residues. Per germline, CDR1 SGDLS and CDR2 YYNGEE. The DNA for the CDR3 is TGTGCCAGCAGCGTGGGGACTAGCTACGAGCAGTACTTC. Encoded protein: CASSVGTSYEQYF. Using reference TRBV9 and TRBJ2-7 for the parts outside the CDR3, the full variable domain is DSGVTQTPKHLITATGQRVTLRCSPRSGDLSVYWYQQSLDQGLQFLIQYYNGEERAKGNILERFSAQQFPDLHSELNLSSLELGDSALYFCASSVGTSYEQYFGPGTRLTVT.

The chain links TRBV5-6 to TRBJ2-1; 7 bases fit TRBD2. This CDR3 is 19 amino acids long. The junction had 14 bases not matched to a gene; V was cut back by 0 bases and J by 2 bases. The V gene's germline CDR1 is SGHDT and CDR2 YYEEEE. CDR3 loop: CASSLEGAKEGGPYNEQFF. DNA of the CDR3: TGTGCCAGCAGCTTGGAGGGCGCGAAGGAGGGAGGGCCCTACAATGAGCAGTTCTTC.

The chain uses TRBV19 and TRBJ1-2, with 11 bases aligning to TRBD1. Unmatched junction bases numbered 10, after V lost 5 bases and J lost 5 bases. Germline CDR1 reads LNHDA; CDR2 reads SQIVND (reference sequence). This CDR3 contains 16 residues. CDR3: CASSPDGQGAKYGYTF. For the CDR3, the DNA is TGTGCCAGTAGTCCAGACGGACAGGGGGCAAAGTATGGCTACACCTTC.

CDR3 in DNA: TGCGCCAGCAGCCAAGATCCTGGCTCACACAATGAGCAGTTCTTC. Encoded protein: CASSQDPGSHNEQFF. The chain joins TRBV4-3 to TRBJ2-1, with no clear D. This CDR3 contains 15 residues. Trimming removed 0 bases from V and 5 bases from J, with 11 bases in between. CDR1 and CDR2 (germline): LGHNA, YSLEER.

V usage is TRBV9 and J usage is TRBJ1-2, with TRBD1 matching over 7 bases. After removal of 0 bases from V and 4 bases from J, the junction contained 9 bases not matched to a gene. The CDR3 has 16 amino acids. Germline CDR1 reads SGDLS; CDR2 reads YYNGEE. As DNA, the CDR3 is TGTGCCAGCAGCGTAGCCACAGGGGTGCCACTCTATGGCTACACCTTC. Translating gives CASSVATGVPLYGYTF.

In regard to this clone: This may be a read error, as it is one base from a much larger clone. The genes are TRBV19 and TRBJ2-1; D is uncertain. The CDR3 loop spans 13 amino acids. The V and J ends lost 5 bases and 0 bases respectively, with 5 bases between them. CDR1 LNHDA and CDR2 SQIVND come from the germline V gene (reference sequence). In DNA, the CDR3 is TGTGCCAGTAGTTTGAGCTCCTACAATGAGCAGTTCTTC. Translating gives CASSLSSYNEQFF.

The V and J genes are TRBV11-2 and TRBJ2-4, with D tentatively TRBD2 (6 bases). The CDR3 is 13 residues long. Trimming shortened V by 2 bases and J by 6 bases, and 8 bases separated the two germline ends. Per germline, CDR1 SGHAT and CDR2 FQNNGV. This chain's CDR3 is CASSLQGGNIQYF. DNA of the CDR3: TGTGCCAGCAGCTTACAGGGAGGAAACATTCAGTACTTC.

In nucleotides, the CDR3 is TGCGCCAGCATCAGGGACAGGCGTTACGAGCAGTACTTC. Amino acids: CASIRDRRYEQYF. The chain has TRBV23-1 and TRBJ2-7; 8 bases are a match to TRBD1. TRBV23-1 carries the ORF label, with uncertain function. The CDR3 extends over 13 amino acids. V lost 7 bases and J lost 4; bases outside the gene matches: 6.

The J gene is TRBJ2-7, the V gene TRBV18; D remains unclear. Trimming cost V 0 bases and J 3 bases, with 6 bases left between them. CDR1 is KGHSH and CDR2 is LQKENI in the germline V gene. This CDR3 has 13 residues. The CDR3 DNA follows: TGTGCCAGCTCACCACCGCCTAACTACGAGCAGTACTTC. Amino acids: CASSPPPNYEQYF.

The rearrangement links TRBV5-1 to TRBJ2-2; D not resolved. There are 17 residues in the CDR3. Germline V gene sequence: CDR1 SGHRS, CDR2 YFSETQ. V lost 4 bases and J 4 bases, leaving 20 bases between the germline ends. CDR3 residues: CASSPRATISGTGELFF. CDR3 DNA sequence: TGCGCCAGCAGCCCCCGGGCCACCATCTCGGGCACCGGGGAGCTGTTTTTT.